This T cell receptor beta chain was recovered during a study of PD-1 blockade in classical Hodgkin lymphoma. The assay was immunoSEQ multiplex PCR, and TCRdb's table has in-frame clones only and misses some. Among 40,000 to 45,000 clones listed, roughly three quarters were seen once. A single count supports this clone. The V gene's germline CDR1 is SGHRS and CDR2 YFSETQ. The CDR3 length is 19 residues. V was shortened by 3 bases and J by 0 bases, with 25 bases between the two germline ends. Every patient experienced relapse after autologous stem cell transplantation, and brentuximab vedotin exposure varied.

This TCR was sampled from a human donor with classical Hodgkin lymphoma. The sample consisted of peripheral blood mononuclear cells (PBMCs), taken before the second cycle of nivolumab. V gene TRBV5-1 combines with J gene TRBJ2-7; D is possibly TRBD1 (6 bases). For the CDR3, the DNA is TGCGCCAGCAGCTCTGGACCACACAGGACAGAGCTTAGCTCCTACGAGCAGTACTTC. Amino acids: CASSSGPHRTELSSYEQYF.